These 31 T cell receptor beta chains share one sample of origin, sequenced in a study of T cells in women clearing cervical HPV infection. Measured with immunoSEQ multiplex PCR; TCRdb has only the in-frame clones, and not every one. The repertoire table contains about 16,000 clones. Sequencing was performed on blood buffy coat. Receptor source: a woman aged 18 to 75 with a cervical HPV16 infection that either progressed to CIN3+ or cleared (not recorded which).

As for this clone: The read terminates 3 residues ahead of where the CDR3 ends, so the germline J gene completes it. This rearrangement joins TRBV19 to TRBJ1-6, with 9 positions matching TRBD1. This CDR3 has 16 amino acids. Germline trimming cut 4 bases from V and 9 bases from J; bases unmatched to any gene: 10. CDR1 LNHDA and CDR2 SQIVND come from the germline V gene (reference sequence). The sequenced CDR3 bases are TGTGCCAGTAGTAAGAGCTCCGGGACAGGGCGTTCACCC. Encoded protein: CASSKSSGTGRSP. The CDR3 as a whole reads CASSKSSGTGRSPLHF.

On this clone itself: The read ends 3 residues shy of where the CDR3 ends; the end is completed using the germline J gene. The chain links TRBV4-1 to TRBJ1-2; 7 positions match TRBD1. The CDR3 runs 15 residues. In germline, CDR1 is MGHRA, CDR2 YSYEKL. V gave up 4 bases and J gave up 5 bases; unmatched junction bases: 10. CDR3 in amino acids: CASSPRQGVVYGYTF. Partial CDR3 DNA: TGCGCCAGCAGCCCTCGACAGGGAGTTGTGTATGGC.

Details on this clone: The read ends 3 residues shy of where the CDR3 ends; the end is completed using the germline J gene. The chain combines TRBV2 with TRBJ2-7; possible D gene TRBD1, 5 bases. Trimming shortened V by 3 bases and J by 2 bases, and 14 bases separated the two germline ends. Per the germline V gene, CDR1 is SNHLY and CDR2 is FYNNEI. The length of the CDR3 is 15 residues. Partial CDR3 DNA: TGTGCCAGCAGTGAGTGGGCAGGGATGACCTACGAG. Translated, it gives CASSEWAGMTYE. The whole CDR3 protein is CASSEWAGMTYEQYF.

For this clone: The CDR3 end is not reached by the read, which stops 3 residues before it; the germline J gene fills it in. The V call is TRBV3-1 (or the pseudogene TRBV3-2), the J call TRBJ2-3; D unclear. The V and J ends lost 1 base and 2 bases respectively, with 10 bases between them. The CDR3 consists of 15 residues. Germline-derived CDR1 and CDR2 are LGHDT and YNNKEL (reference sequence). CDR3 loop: CASSQVPSYTDTQYF. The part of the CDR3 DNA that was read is TGTGCCAGCAGCCAAGTCCCCAGTTACACAGATACG.

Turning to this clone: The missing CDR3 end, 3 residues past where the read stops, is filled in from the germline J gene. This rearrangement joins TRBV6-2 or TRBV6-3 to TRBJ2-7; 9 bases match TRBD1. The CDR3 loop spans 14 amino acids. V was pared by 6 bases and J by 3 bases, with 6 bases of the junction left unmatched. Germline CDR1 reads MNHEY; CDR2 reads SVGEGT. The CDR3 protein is CASSPLDRGYEQYF. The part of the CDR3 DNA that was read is TGTGCCAGCAGCCCTCTGGACAGGGGCTACGAG.

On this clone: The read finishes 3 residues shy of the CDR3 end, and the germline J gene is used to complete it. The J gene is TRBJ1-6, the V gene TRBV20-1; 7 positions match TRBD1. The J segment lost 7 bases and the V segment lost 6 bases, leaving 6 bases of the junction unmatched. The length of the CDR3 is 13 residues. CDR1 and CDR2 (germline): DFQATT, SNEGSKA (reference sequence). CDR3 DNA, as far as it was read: TGCAGTGCCACGGACAGGCCGAATTCACCC. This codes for CSATDRPNSP. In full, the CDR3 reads CSATDRPNSPLHF.

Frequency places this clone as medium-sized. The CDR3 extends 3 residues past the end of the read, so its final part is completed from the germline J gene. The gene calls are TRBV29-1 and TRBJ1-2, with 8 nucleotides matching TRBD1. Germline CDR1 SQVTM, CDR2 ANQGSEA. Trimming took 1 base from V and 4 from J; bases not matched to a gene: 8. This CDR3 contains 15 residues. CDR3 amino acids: CSVEVFGQGAYGYTF. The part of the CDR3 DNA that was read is TGCAGCGTTGAAGTCTTCGGGCAGGGGGCCTATGGC.

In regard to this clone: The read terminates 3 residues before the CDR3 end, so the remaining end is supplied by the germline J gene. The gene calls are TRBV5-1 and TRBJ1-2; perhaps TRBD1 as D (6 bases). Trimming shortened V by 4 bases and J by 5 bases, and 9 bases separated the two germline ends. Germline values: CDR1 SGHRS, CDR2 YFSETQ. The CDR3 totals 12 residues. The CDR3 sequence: CASSAGQYGYTF. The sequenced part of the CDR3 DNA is TGCGCCAGCAGCGCCGGACAGTATGGC.

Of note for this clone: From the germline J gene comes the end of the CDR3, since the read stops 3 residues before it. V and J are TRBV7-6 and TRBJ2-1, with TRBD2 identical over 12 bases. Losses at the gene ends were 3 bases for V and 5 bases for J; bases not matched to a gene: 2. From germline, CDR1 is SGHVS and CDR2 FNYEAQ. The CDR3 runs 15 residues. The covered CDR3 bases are TGTGCCAGCAGCTTCCTAGCGGGGGGGGACAATGAG. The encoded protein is CASSFLAGGDNE. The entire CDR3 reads CASSFLAGGDNEQFF.

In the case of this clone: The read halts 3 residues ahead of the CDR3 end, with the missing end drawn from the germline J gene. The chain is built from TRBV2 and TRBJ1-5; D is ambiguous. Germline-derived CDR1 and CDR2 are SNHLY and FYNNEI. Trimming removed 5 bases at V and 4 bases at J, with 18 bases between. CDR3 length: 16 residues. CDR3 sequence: CASSLLVDFGNQPQHF. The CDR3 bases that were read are TGTGCCAGCAGTCTCCTTGTTGATTTCGGGAATCAGCCC.

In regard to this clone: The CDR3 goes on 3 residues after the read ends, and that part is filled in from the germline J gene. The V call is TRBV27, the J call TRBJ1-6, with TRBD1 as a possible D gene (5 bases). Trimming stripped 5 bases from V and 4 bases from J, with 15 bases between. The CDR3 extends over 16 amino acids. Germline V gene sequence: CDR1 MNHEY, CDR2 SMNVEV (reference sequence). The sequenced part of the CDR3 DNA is TGTGCCAGCAGTAGGACAACCGTCTCTTATAATTCACCC. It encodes CASSRTTVSYNSP. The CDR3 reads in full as CASSRTTVSYNSPLHF.

CDR3 bases read: TGTGCCAGCAGTGTCGGACAGGGGGCCGGCGGGGAG. Its protein product is CASSVGQGAGGE. The full CDR3 is CASSVGQGAGGELFF. The V call is TRBV7-2, the J call TRBJ2-2, with TRBD1 matching over 11 bases. From the germline J gene comes the end of the CDR3, since the read stops 3 residues before it. The ends lost 6 bases at V and 7 bases at J; junction bases unmatched: 7. Germline lookup yields CDR1 SGHTA and CDR2 FQGNSA. The CDR3 covers 15 residues.

CDR3 sequence: CACNQGAGSPLHF. The DNA read from the CDR3 is TGTGCCTGTAACCAGGGGGCTGGTTCACCC. V usage is TRBV30 and J usage is TRBJ1-6; TRBD1 aligns across 8 bases. Coverage ceases 3 residues before the CDR3 finishes, and the germline J gene fills in the end. CDR1 and CDR2 from the germline V gene are GTSNPN and SVGIG (reference sequence). This CDR3 is built from 13 residues. The trim removed 6 bases at V and 9 bases at J, leaving 7 bases unmatched.

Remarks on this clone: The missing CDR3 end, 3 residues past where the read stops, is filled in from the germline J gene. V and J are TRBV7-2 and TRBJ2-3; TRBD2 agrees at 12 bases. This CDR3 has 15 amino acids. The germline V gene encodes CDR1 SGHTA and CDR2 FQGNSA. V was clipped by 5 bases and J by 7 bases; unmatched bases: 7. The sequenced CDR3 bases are TGTGCCAGCAGCCTAAGGACTAGCGGGATCAATACG. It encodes CASSLRTSGINT. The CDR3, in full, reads CASSLRTSGINTQYF.

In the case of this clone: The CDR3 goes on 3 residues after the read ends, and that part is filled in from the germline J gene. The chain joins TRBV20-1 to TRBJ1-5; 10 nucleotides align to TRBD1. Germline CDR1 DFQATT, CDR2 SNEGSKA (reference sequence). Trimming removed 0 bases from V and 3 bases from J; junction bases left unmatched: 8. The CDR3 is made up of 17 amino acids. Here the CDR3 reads CSARDRDRGAVNQPQHF. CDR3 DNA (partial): TGCAGTGCTAGAGATCGGGACAGGGGCGCTGTCAATCAGCCC.

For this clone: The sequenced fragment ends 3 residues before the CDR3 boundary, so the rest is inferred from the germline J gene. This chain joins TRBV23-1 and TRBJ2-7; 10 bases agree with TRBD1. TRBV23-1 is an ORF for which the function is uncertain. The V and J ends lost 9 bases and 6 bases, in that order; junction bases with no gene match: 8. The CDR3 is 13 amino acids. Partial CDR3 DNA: TGCGCCAGAAGCGGGGACAGGGGAGGCGAG. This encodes CARSGDRGGE. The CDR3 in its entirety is CARSGDRGGEQYF.

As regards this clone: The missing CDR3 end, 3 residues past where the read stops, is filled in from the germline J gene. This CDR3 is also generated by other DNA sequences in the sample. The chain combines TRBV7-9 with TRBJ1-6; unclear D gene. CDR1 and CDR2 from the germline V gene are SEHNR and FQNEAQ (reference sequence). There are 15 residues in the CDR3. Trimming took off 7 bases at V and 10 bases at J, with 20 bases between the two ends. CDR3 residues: CASTETDPVWSPLHF. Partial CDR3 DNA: TGTGCCAGCACCGAAACAGACCCGGTTTGGTCACCC.

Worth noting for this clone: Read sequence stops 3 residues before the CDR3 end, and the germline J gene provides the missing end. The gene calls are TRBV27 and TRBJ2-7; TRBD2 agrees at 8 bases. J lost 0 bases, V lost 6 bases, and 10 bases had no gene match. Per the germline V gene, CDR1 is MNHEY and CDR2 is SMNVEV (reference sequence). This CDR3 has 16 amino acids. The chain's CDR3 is CASSRQRGPLSYEQYF. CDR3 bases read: TGTGCCAGCAGCCGCCAGCGGGGGCCCCTCTCCTACGAG.

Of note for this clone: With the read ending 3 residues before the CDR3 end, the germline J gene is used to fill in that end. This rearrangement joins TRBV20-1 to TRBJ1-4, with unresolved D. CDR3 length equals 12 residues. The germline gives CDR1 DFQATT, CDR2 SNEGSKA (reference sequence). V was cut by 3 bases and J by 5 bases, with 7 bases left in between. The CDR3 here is CSARAENEKLFF. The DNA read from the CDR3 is TGCAGTGCTAGGGCAGAAAATGAAAAA.

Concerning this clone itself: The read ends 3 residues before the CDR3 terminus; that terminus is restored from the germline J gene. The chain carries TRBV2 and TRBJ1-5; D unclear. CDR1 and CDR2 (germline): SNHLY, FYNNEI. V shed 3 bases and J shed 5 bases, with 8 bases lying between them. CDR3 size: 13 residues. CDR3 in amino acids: CASSEVSDQPQHF. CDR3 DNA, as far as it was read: TGTGCCAGCAGTGAGGTTTCGGATCAGCCC.

The CDR3 loop reads CSARKTGTKDNEQFF. CDR3 DNA (partial): TGCAGTGCTAGAAAAACCGGGACTAAAGACAATGAG. The V gene is TRBV20-1, the J gene TRBJ2-1, with TRBD2 matching over 7 bases. Coverage ceases 3 residues before the CDR3 finishes, and the germline J gene fills in the end. CDR3 length equals 15 residues. V lost 2 bases to trimming and J lost 5 bases; unmatched junction nucleotides: 9. CDR1 is DFQATT and CDR2 is SNEGSKA in the germline V gene (reference sequence).

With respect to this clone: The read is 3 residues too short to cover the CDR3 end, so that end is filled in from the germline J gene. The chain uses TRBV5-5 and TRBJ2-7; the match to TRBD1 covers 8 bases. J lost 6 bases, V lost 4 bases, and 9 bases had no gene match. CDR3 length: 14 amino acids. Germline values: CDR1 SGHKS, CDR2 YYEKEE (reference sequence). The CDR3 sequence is CASSLGTGSGEQYF. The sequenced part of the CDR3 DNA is TGTGCCAGCAGCCTCGGGACAGGATCAGGCGAG.

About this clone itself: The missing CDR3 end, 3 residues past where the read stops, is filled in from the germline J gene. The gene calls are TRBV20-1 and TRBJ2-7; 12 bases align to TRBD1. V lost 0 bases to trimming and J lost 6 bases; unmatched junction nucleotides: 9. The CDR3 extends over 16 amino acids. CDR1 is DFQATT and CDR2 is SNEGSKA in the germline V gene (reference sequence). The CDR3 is CSARDYGGTGGAEQYF. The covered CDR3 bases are TGCAGTGCTAGAGATTATGGCGGGACAGGGGGCGCCGAG.

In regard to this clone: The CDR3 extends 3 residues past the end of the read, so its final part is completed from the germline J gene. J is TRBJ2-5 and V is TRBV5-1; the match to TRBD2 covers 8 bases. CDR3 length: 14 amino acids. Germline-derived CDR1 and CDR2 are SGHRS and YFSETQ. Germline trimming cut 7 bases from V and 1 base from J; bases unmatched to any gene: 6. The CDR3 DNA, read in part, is TGCGCCAGCCGAGCGGGGGAGGTCCAAGAGACC. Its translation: CASRAGEVQET. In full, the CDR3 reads CASRAGEVQETQYF.

The sequenced part of the CDR3 DNA is TGTGCCAGTAGTATAGCGGCAGGGTTAAGCTCTGGGGCCAACGTC. Translation gives CASSIAAGLSSGANV. The whole CDR3 sequence is CASSIAAGLSSGANVLTF. The chain has TRBV19 and TRBJ2-6; D is possibly TRBD1 (5 bases). The read comes to an end 3 residues before the CDR3 does, leaving the germline J gene to fill in the end. Germline V gene lookup returns CDR1 LNHDA and CDR2 SQIVND (reference sequence). V lost 1 base and J lost 0, with 13 bases in between. The CDR3 is 18 amino acids.

CDR3 bases read: TGTGCCAGCAGTTTATTTGCGGAAGCTAACTATGGC. Protein product: CASSLFAEANYG. The entire CDR3 reads CASSLFAEANYGYTF. The rearrangement joins TRBV27 to TRBJ1-2, with D hard to call. The CDR3 end lies 3 residues beyond the end of the read and is filled in from the germline J gene. The CDR3 loop spans 15 amino acids. Trimming left V 1 base short and J 0 bases short, with 9 bases between. Germline V gene data show CDR1 as MNHEY and CDR2 as SMNVEV (reference sequence).

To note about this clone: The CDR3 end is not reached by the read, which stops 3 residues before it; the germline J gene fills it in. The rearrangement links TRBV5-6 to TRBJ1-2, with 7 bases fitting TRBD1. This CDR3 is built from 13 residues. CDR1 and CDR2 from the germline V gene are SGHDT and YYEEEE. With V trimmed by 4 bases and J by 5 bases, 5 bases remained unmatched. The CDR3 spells CASSPGQKYGYTF. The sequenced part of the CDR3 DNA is TGTGCCAGCAGCCCGGGACAGAAATATGGC.

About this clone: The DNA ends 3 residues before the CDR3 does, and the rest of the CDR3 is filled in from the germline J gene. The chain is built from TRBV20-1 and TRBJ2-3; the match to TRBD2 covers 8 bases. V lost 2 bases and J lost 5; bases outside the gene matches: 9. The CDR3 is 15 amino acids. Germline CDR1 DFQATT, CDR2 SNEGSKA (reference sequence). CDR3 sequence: CSARNSGGPGDTQYF. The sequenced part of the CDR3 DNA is TGCAGTGCTAGAAACTCGGGGGGGCCGGGAGATACG.

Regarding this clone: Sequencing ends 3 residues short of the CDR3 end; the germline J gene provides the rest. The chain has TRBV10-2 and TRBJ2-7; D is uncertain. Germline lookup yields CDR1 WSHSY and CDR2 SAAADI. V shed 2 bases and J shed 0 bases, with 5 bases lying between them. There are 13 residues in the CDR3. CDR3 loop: CASSEVSSYEQYF. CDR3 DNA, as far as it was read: TGCGCCAGCAGTGAGGTCAGCTCCTACGAG.

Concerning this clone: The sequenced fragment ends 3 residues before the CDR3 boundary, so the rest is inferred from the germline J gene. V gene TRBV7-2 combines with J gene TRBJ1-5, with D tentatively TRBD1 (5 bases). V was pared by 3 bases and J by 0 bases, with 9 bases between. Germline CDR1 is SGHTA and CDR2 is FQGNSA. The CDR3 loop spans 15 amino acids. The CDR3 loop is CASSFTGASNQPQHF. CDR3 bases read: TGTGCCAGCAGCTTTACAGGAGCTAGCAATCAGCCC.

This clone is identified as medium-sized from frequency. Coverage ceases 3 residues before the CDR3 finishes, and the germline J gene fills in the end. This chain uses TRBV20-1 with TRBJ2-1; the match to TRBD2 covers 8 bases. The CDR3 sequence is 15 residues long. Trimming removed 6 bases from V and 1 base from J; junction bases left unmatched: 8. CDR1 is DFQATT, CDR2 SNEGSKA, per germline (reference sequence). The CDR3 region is CSASKGLESYNEQFF. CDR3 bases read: TGCAGTGCAAGTAAGGGACTAGAGTCCTACAATGAG.